Shown below are 17 T cell receptor beta chains from a single sample sequenced in a study of T cells in Graves' hyperthyroidism and ophthalmopathy. Researchers took RNA transcripts and amplified the TCR beta CDR3 regions from them. First-round RT-PCR with HTBI primers amplified the TCR CDR3 region. TCRdb reprocessed the multiplex PCR reads via MiXCR and lists one record per CDR3 protein. Of under 350,000 distinct CDR3 sequences in the sample, approximately 22% were seen once. The sample was blood. Receptors originate from a woman in her forties or fifties with Graves' hyperthyroidism.

The chain carries TRBV20-1 and TRBJ1-6, with unresolved D. CDR1 and CDR2 (germline): DFQATT, SNEGSKA (reference sequence). The V gene lost 0 bases and the J gene lost 7 bases, with 13 bases spanning the gap. The CDR3 runs to 15 residues. CDR3 sequence: CSARDKFTGNSPLHF. CDR3 DNA: TGCAGTGCTAGAGATAAGTTCACGGGCAATTCACCCCTCCACTTT.

This clonotype appeared a few times. The chain carries TRBV2 and TRBJ1-1; TRBD1 might be the D (6 bases). CDR1 and CDR2 from the germline V gene are SNHLY and FYNNEI. The CDR3 covers 14 residues. The V end was cut by 6 bases, the J end by 5 bases, with 16 bases between. The CDR3 DNA follows: TGTGCCAGCAGAGTACAGGGAGGACAGACTGAAGCTTTCTTT. Its translation: CASRVQGGQTEAFF.

The chain joins TRBV5-1 to TRBJ2-1; a weak D match, TRBD1 (6 bases). Trimming removed 4 bases at V and 3 bases at J, with 17 bases between. Looked up from germline, CDR1 is SGHRS and CDR2 is YFSETQ. The CDR3 runs 16 residues. The CDR3 protein is CASSAGTPLLYNEQFF. The CDR3 DNA reads as TGCGCCAGCAGCGCCGGGACACCACTACTCTACAATGAGCAGTTCTTC. The variable domain in full, with the rest retrieved from reference TRBV5-1 and TRBJ2-1, is KAGVTQTPRYLIKTRGQQVTLSCSPISGHRSVSWYQQTPGQGLQFLFEYFSETQRNKGNFPGRFSGRQFSNSRSEMNVSTLELGDSALYLCASSAGTPLLYNEQFFGPGTRLTVL.

This rearrangement joins TRBV7-6 to TRBJ1-1; 7 bases fit TRBD1. The CDR3 runs to 15 residues. Germline CDR1 reads SGHVS; CDR2 reads FNYEAQ. The trim removed 0 bases at V and 5 bases at J, leaving 6 bases unmatched. The CDR3 spells CASSLANRGTTEAFF. DNA for the CDR3: TGTGCCAGCAGCTTAGCGAACAGGGGAACAACTGAAGCTTTCTTT.

Ten or more counts support this clonotype. The chain employs TRBV7-9 and TRBJ2-1; unclear D gene. V lost 0 bases to trimming and J lost 9 bases, with 6 bases between them. Per germline, CDR1 SEHNR and CDR2 FQNEAQ (reference sequence). The CDR3 totals 12 residues. DNA for the CDR3: TGTGCCAGCAGCTTAGCCTCTAGTGAGCAGTTCTTC. Protein: CASSLASSEQFF.

A few counts support this clonotype. A single base separates this from a much larger clone, so it may be a read error. The chain couples TRBV7-8 to TRBJ2-2; TRBD2 might be the D (5 bases). This CDR3 contains 14 residues. Germline V lookup: CDR1 SGHVS, CDR2 FQNEAQ. CDR3 loop: CASSLEPRTGELSF. The CDR3 nucleotides are TGTGCCAGCAGCTTAGAGCCTCGCACCGGGGAGCTGTCTTTT.

This clonotype was seen ten or more times. The V gene is TRBV6-1, the J gene TRBJ2-7; D call uncertain. Trimming left V 7 bases short and J 2 bases short, with 12 bases between. Germline CDR1 reads MNHNS; CDR2 reads SASEGT. The CDR3 covers 13 residues. The CDR3 DNA reads TGTGCCAGCACGTATAAGACGACCTACGAGCAGTACTTC. Encoded protein: CASTYKTTYEQYF.

This clonotype occurred many times. The V gene is TRBV15, the J gene TRBJ2-3, with 8 nucleotides matching TRBD2. V trimming: 0 bases; J trimming: 6 bases; junction bases outside the gene matches: 5. The germline V gene encodes CDR1 LNHNV and CDR2 YYDKDF (reference sequence). The CDR3 covers 15 residues. In DNA, the CDR3 is TGTGCCACCAGCAGAGATTCGGGAGGGCCGGATACGCAGTATTTT. Protein sequence: CATSRDSGGPDTQYF.

V usage is TRBV12-3 or TRBV12-4 and J usage is TRBJ1-1; no clear D gene. CDR3 length: 13 residues. Between the trimmed V and J ends, which lost 3 bases and 4 bases, there was a span of 9 bases. CDR3 nucleotide sequence: TGTGCCAGCAGTTTTAACAGATTCACTGAAGCTTTCTTT. Translating gives CASSFNRFTEAFF.

The chain joins TRBV20-1 to TRBJ1-6; tentatively, D is TRBD1 (6 bases). The CDR3 spans 17 residues. V dropped 3 bases and J dropped 6 bases, with 21 bases sitting between them. Per germline, CDR1 DFQATT and CDR2 SNEGSKA (reference sequence). The CDR3 sequence is CSARDPEQGNSNSPLHF. Written as DNA, the CDR3 is TGCAGTGCTAGGGATCCTGAGCAGGGGAATTCTAATTCACCCCTCCACTTT.

The V and J genes are TRBV6-1 and TRBJ1-5; TRBD1 matches 7 bases. V lost 8 bases and J lost 3; bases outside the gene matches: 4. The germline V gene has CDR1 MNHNS and CDR2 SASEGT. This CDR3 has 13 residues. In DNA form, the CDR3 reads TGTGCCAGCGGGGACAGAGACAATCAGCCCCAGCATTTT. Translating it yields CASGDRDNQPQHF.

This clonotype has more than one count but fewer than ten. The chain employs TRBV30 and TRBJ2-3; TRBD1 agrees at 9 bases. CDR1 is GTSNPN and CDR2 is SVGIG in the germline V gene (reference sequence). With V trimmed by 2 bases and J by 4 bases, 4 bases remained unmatched. This CDR3 is built from 14 residues. The CDR3 here is CAWSLQGAADTQYF. The CDR3, as DNA: TGTGCCTGGAGTCTACAGGGGGCCGCAGATACGCAGTATTTT.

At least ten counts were recorded for this clonotype. The V call is TRBV11-2, the J call TRBJ2-5; D gene unclear. This CDR3 spans 13 amino acids. V lost 6 bases and J 4 bases, leaving 12 bases between the germline ends. The germline V gene encodes CDR1 SGHAT and CDR2 FQNNGV. The CDR3 protein is CASRVWSPETQYF. The CDR3 bases are TGTGCCAGCAGGGTGTGGAGTCCAGAGACCCAGTACTTC.

J is TRBJ2-7 and V is TRBV6-1, with a possible D match to TRBD1 (5 bases). Germline-derived CDR1 and CDR2 are MNHNS and SASEGT. The CDR3 totals 12 residues. V was shortened by 6 bases and J by 7 bases, with 13 bases between the two germline ends. For the CDR3, the DNA is TGTGCCAGCAGAACCAGGGTAGGGGAGCAGTACTTC. This translates into CASRTRVGEQYF.

This clonotype appeared once. V gene TRBV19 combines with J gene TRBJ2-4; TRBD2 is a possible D gene (6 bases). The last part of the DNA fits TRBJ2-7 better; the J call may be wrong. CDR1 is LNHDA and CDR2 is SQIVND in the germline V gene (reference sequence). The CDR3 has 14 residues. CDR3 nucleotide sequence: TGTGCCAGTAGCAGGAGGGCCCAGGGAGACGAGCAGTACTTC. This codes for CASSRRAQGDEQYF.

This clonotype occurred many times. The chain couples TRBV18 to TRBJ2-7, with D possibly TRBD2 on 6 matching bases. CDR3 length: 15 amino acids. V gave up 1 base and J gave up 2 bases, with 12 bases separating them. Germline loops: CDR1 KGHSH, CDR2 LQKENI. The CDR3 bases are TGTGCCAGCTCACCACGGGAGGACGGTACCTACGAGCAGTACTTC. It codes for CASSPREDGTYEQYF.

This clonotype was seen many times. The gene calls are TRBV2 and TRBJ2-3, with TRBD1 identical over 7 bases. The V segment lost 5 bases and the J segment 2 bases; nucleotides outside the gene matches: 7. Looked up from germline, CDR1 is SNHLY and CDR2 is FYNNEI. CDR3 length: 15 amino acids. DNA of the CDR3: TGTGCCAGCAGTCCCCGGGACAGCTACACAGATACGCAGTATTTT. Protein: CASSPRDSYTDTQYF.